This T cell receptor (beta chain) was documented in a study of T cell responses to AZD1222 COVID-19 vaccine listed by TCRdb under 2021. Context from the whole study: TCR sequencing was performed for about 250 trial participants, of whom about 200 were given two doses of AZD1222 and around 25 were given two doses of MenACWY control vaccine. Enrollment into the trials was organized by age into subgroups of 18-55, 56-69 and 70-plus years, and those subgroups contained 148, 28 and 57 TCR-sequenced participants, respectively.

The CDR3 regions of human TCRbeta chains were analyzed by immunosequencing. In the original analysis: Repertoire TCRs were matched against a reference library of SARS-CoV-2-specific TCRs generated with the MIRA antigen-specificity platform. Breadth meant the fraction of unique TCRs that were SARS-CoV-2-associated, whereas depth meant the fraction of total T cells that were SARS-CoV-2-associated. Using the MIRA data, each spike-specific TCR was mapped to the spike region that the TCR reacts to and placed in a CD4 or CD8 class. Log10-transformed breadth and depth values were compared by one-way ANOVA with Sidak's multiple comparisons tests. The table comes from immuneACCESS by way of TCRdb, which keeps in-frame sequences with V and J called. Part of the clones is missing from these tables; in studies checked, under half for an unresolved V gene and the rest for unknown reasons. D and trimming come from the DNA, and the V and J calls and clone size come from that table. This sample gives about 75,000 clones in total; around nine tenths of them show up just once. The ten largest clones add up to 18% of the sample.

Study-wide findings and limitations: The vaccine-associated CD4 TCRs covered the entire spike protein, and the dominant responses fell in regions 160-218 and 743-854. Because no day 14 peak-response samples were available, repertoires were characterized only after the peak T cell response. Only a handful of AZD1222 recipients were SARS-CoV-2 seropositive at baseline, limiting conclusions about previously exposed vaccinees. Epitopes outside the regions mutated in the B.1.351 and B.1.1.7 variants were reportedly recognized by nearly half of the unique spike-specific TCRs. The 56-69-year group was small, and its depth increase did not reach significance, likely because of low power. A significant rise in spike-specific TCR breadth and depth was observed after two AZD1222 doses relative to day 0 and relative to MenACWY recipients. Participants were mostly white British and included more females than males, and it was suggested by the authors that clonal diversity may have been underestimated.

The germline V gene specifies ENHRY as CDR1 and SYGVKD as CDR2. The junction carries 9 bases between V and J, which are trimmed by 0 bases and 7 bases respectively. The CDR3 has 13 amino acids, counting the end cysteine and phenylalanine. Of the read, only the CDR3 DNA is kept; its 39 bases are in frame from base 1. What the time point label conveys for this sample: about 28 days (+/-7) after the second vaccine dose. Because spike-specific TCR depth and breadth did not differ between the two schedules, AZD1222 recipients who got a second dose at roughly 4 weeks were pooled with those who got a second dose at roughly 12 weeks. Vaccinee samples came from UK trials COV001 and COV002, including a single-blind randomized controlled phase 2/3 trial of AZD1222 (ChAdOx1 nCoV-19) in healthy adults. For TCRbeta chain sequencing, PBMC samples were collected from trial participants at day 0 and at day 28 after the second dose.

Notes on this clone: Its cognate antigen has yet to be identified. No much larger clone is present one base from it, and per-base qualities are unavailable.

The input for sequencing was peripheral blood, taken 28 days after the second AZD1222 dose. This clonotype originated in an adult who received the AZD1222 COVID-19 vaccine. This receptor chain uses TRBV10-3 and TRBJ1-1; a tentative D call is TRBD1 (6 bases match). The nucleotide sequence is TGTGCCATCAGTGAGTCGAAGGGGGGTGAAGCTTTCTTT. Its amino acids are CAISESKGGEAFF.